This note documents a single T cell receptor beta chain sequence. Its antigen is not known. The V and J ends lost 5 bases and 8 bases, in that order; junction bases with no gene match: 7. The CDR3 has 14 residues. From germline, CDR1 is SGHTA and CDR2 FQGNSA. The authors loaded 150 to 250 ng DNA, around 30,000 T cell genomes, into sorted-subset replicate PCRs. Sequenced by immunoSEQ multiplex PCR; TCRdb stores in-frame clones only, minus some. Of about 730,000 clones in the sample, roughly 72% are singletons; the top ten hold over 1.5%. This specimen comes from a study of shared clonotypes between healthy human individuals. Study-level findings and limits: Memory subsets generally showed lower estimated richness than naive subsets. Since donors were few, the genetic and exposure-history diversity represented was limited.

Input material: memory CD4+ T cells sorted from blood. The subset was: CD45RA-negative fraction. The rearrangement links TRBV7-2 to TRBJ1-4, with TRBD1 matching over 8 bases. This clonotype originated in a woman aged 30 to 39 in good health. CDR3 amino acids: CASSMTGVEEKLFF. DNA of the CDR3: TGTGCCAGCAGCATGACAGGGGTGGAGGAAAAACTGTTTTTT. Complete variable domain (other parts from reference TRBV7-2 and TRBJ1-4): GAGVSQSPSNKVTEKGKDVELRCDPISGHTALYWYRQSLGQGLEFLIYFQGNSAPDKSGLPSDRFSAERTGGSVSTLTIQRTQQEDSAVYLCASSMTGVEEKLFFGSGTQLSVL.